This T cell receptor beta chain was identified in a study of CXCR3-negative and CXCR3-positive naive CD8 T cells. Study at large: Across all libraries, TRB reads numbered roughly 140 million, with about 1.5 +/- 0.3 million in each library.

Details on this clonotype: What it recognizes is unknown.

Findings and limits, study-wide: Against CXCR3-negative naive cells, CXCR3-positive naive cells showed more hydrophobic TRB CDR3s.

This CDR3 contains 13 residues. The germline V gene has CDR1 SGHRS and CDR2 YFSETQ. UMI-labeled 5' RACE yielded the TRB cDNA libraries. For each CDR3 protein, TCRdb gives one entry from its re-call of the 5' RACE reads, without DNA. The listing records fewer than 140,000 distinct CDR3 sequences. The sample taken for sequencing was naive CXCR3+ CD8+ T cells from blood. Subset in this sample: CD45RO-CCR7+CD27+CD95- naive CD8+ T cells expressing CXCR3 (TNR3+). J is TRBJ2-7 and V is TRBV5-1; TCRdb indicates TRBD1, and absent DNA this call remains unverified. The TCR comes from a human donor in good health. Some clones in this sample may be carry-over from other donors' samples. This CDR3 is CASSPPGVREQYF.